The entry below gives a single T cell receptor (beta chain) sequence along with its context. This receptor's antigen is unknown. Base qualities are not recorded, but no much larger clone differs from it by a single base. The donors were healthy, HIV-negative adults who had no recently reported acute infections or vaccinations. Every donor was a Caucasian adult living in Nashville, Tennessee, USA. Magnetic negative selection was used to enrich CD4+ T cells, after which naive cells were positively selected on CD45RA and the negative fraction became the memory subset. Blood was obtained by leukapheresis, after which PBMCs were separated by Ficoll-Histopaque density gradient centrifugation and cryopreserved in liquid nitrogen vapor phase. Analytical flow cytometry was used to check the purity and quantity of each magnetically sorted T cell population. Genomic DNA was isolated from each sorted fraction and quantified by UV absorbance on a Nanodrop 2000c.

The data derive from a study of shared clonotypes between healthy human individuals (dated by TCRdb to 2018 to 2021). Context from the whole study: Three men and a couple of women, aged 18 to 49 years, made up the cohort. For each donor, CD4 naive and CD4 memory were each given three plates, CD8 naive was given two plates, and CD8 memory was given one plate. Blood TCR repertoires of a handful of healthy adults were deeply sequenced to estimate repertoire size and the extent of clonotype sharing between individuals. Libraries were prepared and TCR repertoires were sequenced by different laboratories using diverse techniques, in order to increase sequencing depth and limit assay-specific biases. Between about 0.9 and 8.9 billion PBMCs per donor were obtained by leukapheresis. What the authors observed across the whole study: Only blood was sampled, and tissue TCR repertoires likely differ from those in blood. Clonotypes shared by all four sorted-subset donors showed higher generation probabilities than non-shared clonotypes. When several donors were compared, the shared fraction of clonotypes was around 5% for naive CD4, around 3.6% for naive CD8, 2.3% for memory CD4, and 0.3% to 0.5% for memory CD8. Because the study included only a small number of donors, the genetic and exposure-history diversity represented was limited. Pairwise subsampling indicated that sequencing depth was expected to affect the degree of clonotype sharing among donors. Even with the large sequencing depth, rarefaction of the sorted-subset datasets indicated that sequencing was incomplete. Larger estimated clonotype richness was generally found for naive subsets than for memory subsets.

Counted from cysteine to phenylalanine, this CDR3 has 16 amino acids. Kept here is only the CDR3 DNA, which spans 48 bases and is read in frame from base 1. Taken from the germline V gene, the CDR1 and CDR2 loops are SNHLY and FYNNEI. Trimming takes 7 bases off V and 0 bases off J; junction bases not matched to a gene: 7. TCR CDR3 regions were amplified from genomic DNA by multiplex PCR using the deep immunoSEQ assay. For each cell subset, the extracted genomic DNA was distributed evenly across all wells of several immunoSEQ 96-well plates, and each plate served as one replicate. For sorted subsets, about 220 ng of genomic DNA, equivalent to some 30,000 T cell genomes, went into each replicate PCR. The purified libraries were quantified using a Qubit 3.0 fluorometer, sized with a Bioanalyzer 2100, and then quantified again using the KAPA Library Quantification kit. Every immunoSEQ 96-well plate was sequenced on a separate single-read 150-cycle Illumina NextSeq 550 flow cell. In the source study's methods: Because the immunoSEQ output held only junctional sequences and lacked quality scores, the filtering could not match the filtering applied to full-length reads. To assign V/J genes and CDR3, sequences were annotated against IMGT germline references using PyIR, a Python wrapper for IgBLAST v1.9. Reads were filtered out if the reads had weak V/J assignments (E-value above 1e-6), no CDR3, stop codons, out-of-frame junctions, or ambiguous translated residues. V3J clonotypes were defined by identical inferred V gene, J gene, and CDR3 amino acid sequence. Percentage overlap between repertoires was calculated by dividing the number of shared unique clonotypes by the size of the smaller repertoire. Three approaches were used to assess repertoire richness: RTK rarefaction, the Chao1 estimator, and Recon v2.1 estimates of unobserved clonotypes. Generation probabilities for all TCRbeta clonotypes obtained by the gDNA method from a handful of donors were computed using OLGA. TCRdb took over this immuneACCESS table, retaining in-frame rearrangements with V and J assigned. Such tables are incomplete; in checked studies, under half of the missing clones stem from an unresolved V gene, and the remainder is unexplained. The V and J calls and the clone size are those of that table, but D and trimming were determined from the DNA. Here the sample has a few million clones; 85% to 95% occur a single time. Clones ranked in the top ten supply roughly 0.14% of the sample.

The origin of this receptor is a man between 18 and 29 years old in good health. The chain uses TRBV2 and TRBJ1-4; TRBD1 lines up with 8 middle nucleotides. The sample consisted of naive CD4+ T cells sorted from blood. Sample cell subset or site, as interpreted from the label and publication: CD45RA+ positively selected. The sequence in DNA is TGTGCCAGCATAAGGGGACAGGTCGCAACTAATGAAAAACTGTTTTTT. Translation gives CASIRGQVATNEKLFF.